These 20 T cell receptor beta chains were all obtained from the same sample, sequenced in a study of vaccination effects on CD4 cells after COVID-19. These receptors' antigens are unknown. Within the ViraFEST assay, antigen-specific CD4+ T cells underwent expansion with viral peptide pools prior to sequencing. The culture ran for 10 days before CD4+ T cells were isolated. The protocol was immunoSEQ multiplex PCR, while the TCRdb copy is restricted to in-frame clones and leaves out a portion. The sample lists over 20,000 clones, around 70% occurring once. Sequencing was performed on CD4+ T cells from PBMCs cultured with HCoV-229E spike peptides, taken before COVID-19 vaccination. Receptor source: a human donor who received a COVID-19 vaccine.

This chain links TRBV4-1 with TRBJ2-7; 8 bases line up with TRBD1. V lost 4 bases to trimming and J lost 0 bases; unmatched junction nucleotides: 5. Germline V gene lookup returns CDR1 MGHRA and CDR2 YSYEKL. The CDR3 totals 15 residues. The CDR3 sequence: CASSLGQGLSYEQYF. The CDR3 coding sequence is TGCGCCAGCAGCCTAGGACAGGGACTCTCCTACGAGCAGTACTTC.

The chain joins TRBV25-1 to TRBJ1-3; D not certain. CDR1 is MGHDK, CDR2 SYGVNS, per germline. V was clipped by 10 bases and J by 0 bases, with 22 bases between them. This CDR3 contains 17 residues. DNA for the CDR3: TGTGCCACTCCGGTACATCGGACTAGGAACTCTGGAAACACCATATATTTT. Translating it yields CATPVHRTRNSGNTIYF.

The V gene is TRBV3-1 (or the pseudogene TRBV3-2), the J gene TRBJ2-1, with D tentatively TRBD1 (6 bases). Germline V gene lookup returns CDR1 LGHDT and CDR2 YNNKEL (reference sequence). The CDR3 length is 18 residues. V lost 3 bases to trimming and J lost 4 bases, with 22 bases between them. In DNA, the CDR3 is TGTGCCAGCAGCCAGTTTCCAACGGACAGACTGAATTACAATGAGCAGTTCTTC. The encoded protein is CASSQFPTDRLNYNEQFF.

V is TRBV4-1 and J is TRBJ2-5; TRBD2 agrees at 11 bases. Germline V gene data show CDR1 as MGHRA and CDR2 as YSYEKL. The J segment lost 5 bases and the V segment lost 0 bases, leaving 8 bases of the junction unmatched. The CDR3 consists of 17 residues. CDR3 residues: CASSQEIELAGEETQYF. DNA of the CDR3: TGCGCCAGCAGCCAAGAAATCGAACTAGCGGGAGAGGAGACCCAGTACTTC.

This chain uses TRBV6-5 with TRBJ1-3, with no clear D. From germline, CDR1 is MNHEY and CDR2 SVGAGI. The CDR3 extends over 15 amino acids. The V end lost 0 bases, the J end lost 4 bases, and 10 bases lay between the germline ends. The CDR3 DNA sequence: TGTGCCAGCAGTTACTCTCCGGACGGCGGAAACACCATATATTTT. Its protein is CASSYSPDGGNTIYF.

The chain has TRBV5-1 and TRBJ1-4, with D hard to call. The V gene lost 7 bases and the J gene lost 3 bases, with 10 bases spanning the gap. CDR1 is SGHRS and CDR2 is YFSETQ in the germline V gene. This CDR3 spans 13 amino acids. CDR3 in amino acids: CASAIGANEKLFF. The CDR3 DNA reads TGCGCCAGCGCGATAGGAGCTAATGAAAAACTGTTTTTT. Using reference TRBV5-1 and TRBJ1-4 for the parts outside the CDR3, the full variable domain is KAGVTQTPRYLIKTRGQQVTLSCSPISGHRSVSWYQQTPGQGLQFLFEYFSETQRNKGNFPGRFSGRQFSNSRSEMNVSTLELGDSALYLCASAIGANEKLFFGSGTQLSVL.

J is TRBJ2-1 and V is TRBV11-2; a possible D gene is TRBD2 (6 bases). Germline V gives CDR1 SGHAT, CDR2 FQNNGV. This CDR3 has 16 residues. V dropped 1 base and J dropped 2 bases, with 12 bases sitting between them. CDR3 DNA sequence: TGTGCCAGCAGCTTAGCTGACGCGGGGACCTACAATGAGCAGTTCTTC. Encoded protein: CASSLADAGTYNEQFF.

The CDR3: CAWDTGNTEAFF. In DNA form, the CDR3 reads TGTGCCTGGGACACGGGGAACACTGAAGCTTTCTTT. The chain combines TRBV30 with TRBJ1-1, with no clear D. The ends were cut back, 5 bases at V and 1 base at J, with 8 bases in the middle. The CDR3 extends over 12 amino acids. CDR1 is GTSNPN and CDR2 is SVGIG in the germline V gene (reference sequence). The full variable domain, rest sourced from reference TRBV30 and TRBJ1-1, is SQTIHQWPATLVQPVGSPLSLECTVEGTSNPNLYWYRQAAGRGLQLLFYSVGIGQISSEVPQNLSASRPQDRQFILSSKKLLLSDSGFYLCAWDTGNTEAFFGQGTRLTVV.

This clone was seen once. This chain connects TRBV6-5 to TRBJ2-2; TRBD2 aligns across 11 bases. The CDR3 length is 16 residues. Germline V gene data show CDR1 as MNHEY and CDR2 as SVGAGI. Trimming cost V 2 bases and J 7 bases; bases outside gene matches: 6. The CDR3 is CASSYPPSGRSGELFF. Here the CDR3 DNA reads TGTGCCAGCAGTTACCCCCCTAGCGGGAGGAGCGGGGAGCTGTTTTTT.

The chain carries TRBV7-8 and TRBJ1-1, with a tentative D call TRBD1 (6 bases). The CDR3 has 14 residues. Germline CDR1 SGHVS, CDR2 FQNEAQ. The V end lost 5 bases, the J end lost 5 bases, and 15 bases lay between the germline ends. CDR3 sequence reads: CASSKQGVWTEAFF. In nucleotides, the CDR3 is TGTGCCAGCAGCAAACAGGGAGTATGGACTGAAGCTTTCTTT.

The gene calls are TRBV10-1 and TRBJ2-1; TRBD2 matches at 16 bases. Trimming removed 6 bases from V and 2 bases from J; junction bases left unmatched: 10. Per the germline V gene, CDR1 is WNHNN and CDR2 is SYGVQD (reference sequence). The CDR3 sequence is 19 residues long. This CDR3 is CASSPGTSGRALAYNEQFF. The CDR3 DNA reads as TGCGCCAGCAGCCCCGGGACTAGCGGGAGGGCCCTAGCCTACAATGAGCAGTTCTTC.

This chain connects TRBV6-5 to TRBJ2-7, with D perhaps given as TRBD1 or TRBD2 (5 bases each). CDR3 size: 16 residues. Germline CDR1 is MNHEY and CDR2 is SVGAGI. The V end lost 0 bases, the J end lost 3 bases, and 15 bases lay between the germline ends. CDR3 residues: CASSYSYQGAYYEQYF. DNA for the CDR3: TGTGCCAGCAGTTACTCGTATCAGGGAGCTTACTACGAGCAGTACTTC.

This clone was picked up one time. This sequence joins TRBV10-3 and TRBJ2-2; D is possibly TRBD2 (5 bases). Between the trimmed V and J ends, which lost 5 bases and 2 bases, there was a span of 12 bases. The CDR3 runs 15 residues. The germline gives CDR1 ENHRY, CDR2 SYGVKD. This CDR3 reads CAISTGGSNTGELFF. The CDR3 DNA sequence: TGTGCCATCAGTACCGGAGGCTCAAACACCGGGGAGCTGTTTTTT.

The chain recombines TRBV15 with TRBJ2-1; 9 nucleotides match TRBD2. The CDR3 length is 17 residues. Trimming at V came to 10 bases and at J to 2 bases, leaving 15 bases not matched to a gene. Germline CDR1 is LNHNV and CDR2 is YYDKDF (reference sequence). The CDR3 DNA is TGTGCCAGACCGGGACTAGCTTATCCGGGTCCCTACAATGAGCAGTTCTTC. Protein product: CARPGLAYPGPYNEQFF.

This rearrangement joins TRBV10-3 to TRBJ1-1; D may be TRBD1 (5 bases). The CDR3 contains 15 residues. Trimming shortened V by 3 bases and J by 0 bases, and 11 bases separated the two germline ends. The V gene's germline CDR1 is ENHRY and CDR2 SYGVKD. The CDR3 reads CAISETGTVNTEAFF. Here the CDR3 DNA reads TGTGCCATCAGTGAAACCGGGACGGTGAACACTGAAGCTTTCTTT.

The chain links TRBV27 to TRBJ2-2, with a weak D call TRBD2 (5 bases). The V and J ends lost 8 bases and 4 bases respectively, with 17 bases between them. The CDR3 runs to 15 residues. Germline-derived CDR1 and CDR2 are MNHEY and SMNVEV (reference sequence). The chain's CDR3 is CASGKTGRSTGELFF. The CDR3 DNA reads TGTGCCAGCGGAAAGACGGGGAGAAGCACCGGGGAGCTGTTTTTT.

The chain is built from TRBV27 and TRBJ1-5; D unresolved. CDR1 MNHEY and CDR2 SMNVEV come from the germline V gene (reference sequence). The CDR3 sequence is 12 residues long. The V end lost 2 bases, the J end lost 6 bases, and 5 bases lay between the germline ends. For the CDR3, the DNA is TGTGCCAGCAGTTTAGTTGGTCAGCCCCAGCATTTT. This encodes CASSLVGQPQHF.

The chain employs TRBV10-1 and TRBJ1-1; TRBD1 matches at 9 bases. Losses at the gene ends were 2 bases for V and 1 base for J; bases not matched to a gene: 5. This CDR3 is built from 16 residues. CDR1 WNHNN and CDR2 SYGVQD come from the germline V gene (reference sequence). The CDR3 loop reads CASSEGYRGPNTEAFF. DNA for the CDR3: TGCGCCAGCAGTGAGGGGTACAGGGGGCCGAACACTGAAGCTTTCTTT.

The chain is built from TRBV5-6 and TRBJ2-3, with 10 bases identical to TRBD2. The CDR3 is made up of 14 amino acids. Germline-derived CDR1 and CDR2 are SGHDT and YYEEEE. The V gene end was trimmed by 4 bases and the J gene end by 6 bases; junction bases not matched to a gene: 5. Written as DNA, the CDR3 is TGTGCCAGCAGCCTTAGCGGGGGGTCGGATACGCAGTATTTT. Amino acid sequence: CASSLSGGSDTQYF. Supplemented by reference TRBV5-6 and TRBJ2-3, the full variable domain reads DAGVTQSPTHLIKTRGQQVTLRCSPKSGHDTVSWYQQALGQGPQFIFQYYEEEERQRGNFPDRFSGHQFPNYSSELNVNALLLGDSALYLCASSLSGGSDTQYFGPGTRLTVL.

For the CDR3, the DNA is TGTGCCAGCAGTTTGAGAGGGGCCTACGAGCAGTACTTC. This encodes CASSLRGAYEQYF. The chain uses TRBV12-3 or TRBV12-4 and TRBJ2-7; tentatively, D is TRBD1 or TRBD2 (5 bases each). Trimming removed 3 bases from V and 2 bases from J, with 8 bases in between. The CDR3 has 13 amino acids.